Included here is one TCR beta chain sequence, with context. Its antigen is as yet unknown. A minimum of 6 million PBMCs was isolated per sample. The sample is drawn from a study of blood T cells in healthy people across ages. V was pared by 10 bases and J by 5 bases, with 15 bases between. The length of the CDR3 is 12 residues. Germline values: CDR1 MNHNY, CDR2 SVGAGI (reference sequence). Using a J-beta primer mix together with a sample-barcoded 5' primer, a second PCR was run for about 7 to 12 cycles. TCRdb ran MiXCR on the 5' RACE reads and lists one entry per CDR3 protein. The sample has more than 650,000 distinct CDR3 sequences, more than 25% seen once. Study results and limitations: Observed TCR beta diversity showed a strong correlation with the percentage of naive T cells as measured by flow cytometry.

These same data were also listed under a study on T cells of mothers and their children. From that report: Once extracted, all RNA went into cDNA synthesis at about 1.4 ug per 15 ul.

The sequence derives from a boy younger than 18 in good health. The V gene is TRBV6-6, the J gene TRBJ2-7, with D possibly being TRBD1 (6 bases). Sequenced: blood. Here the CDR3 reads CANTEGGHEQYF. The CDR3 DNA reads TGTGCCAACACCGAAGGGGGTCACGAGCAGTACTTC.